This T cell receptor (beta chain) is from a study of tumor-infiltrating lymphocytes in primary liver carcinoma. Study-level results: Tumors had a top-250-clone fraction that was significantly higher than blood (p = 0.039). The study found tumor-adjacent and tumor-blood pairs overlapped less than tumor region pairs.

TCR beta cDNA came from about 0.55 ug total RNA, primed with a constant-region primer. Libraries covering TCR beta were generated through three nested multiplex PCR rounds (using a slightly modified ARM-PCR). Amplification in the first two PCR rounds was performed using TRBV1-TRBV30 forward primers and a C-beta reverse primer for approximately 10 cycles each. TCRdb redid the calling of the multiplex PCR reads with MiXCR, one entry per CDR3 protein. Of around 40,000 distinct CDR3 sequences listed, about three quarters are singletons. Both RNA and DNA were isolated together from approximately 20-30 mg of bulk tissue that had not been sorted. Sampling targeted five separate regions of each tumor, which included the tumor centre. This clonotype was recorded once. Its cognate antigen is unknown. This CDR3 region has 15 residues. Germline values: CDR1 SGHKS, CDR2 YYEKEE (reference sequence). The germline V and J ends were trimmed by 5 bases and 1 base, with 13 bases remaining between them.

The receptor was isolated from a man between 35 and 55 years old with primary liver carcinoma and hepatitis B virus infection. Sequenced input: liver tumor tissue from sampling region 2. As for subset: tumor region T2, inferior pole. This chain uses TRBV5-5 with TRBJ1-5; D is undetermined. The CDR3 DNA follows: TGTGCCAGCAGTCCCGGGGTCAGGAGCAATCAGCCCCAGCATTTT. This sequence encodes CASSPGVRSNQPQHF.